The clone carrying this T cell receptor beta chain was seen a few times. No antigen is known for it. This sample is drawn from a study of T-cell reconstitution after alpha-beta-depleted transplantation in children. Using unique molecular identifiers, the investigators prepared the TCRbeta library. One entry per CDR3 protein, called by TCRdb with MiXCR from the PCR reads. The sample gives around 94,000 distinct CDR3 sequences, about 6% of which show up once; 6% to 7% is in the top ten. General observations from the study: The authors attributed T-cell counts and diversity one year after transplant mostly to newly produced T cells. In patients about two months after transplant, alpha-beta T cells reportedly arose from several hundred expanded graft clones.

The sample was PBMCs, mostly from graft donor cells, taken 60 days after TCRalphabeta/CD19-depleted stem cell transplant. This clonotype was obtained from a female patient aged 2-10 years who had a stem cell transplant for Fanconi anemia, so the T cells may come from the graft donor.

The CDR3 loop is CASSIHIAGARYEQYF. In nucleotides, the CDR3 is TGTGCCAGTAGTATTCACATAGCAGGAGCACGCTACGAGCAGTACTTC. The V and J genes are TRBV19 and TRBJ2-7; D is undetermined. Germline V gene sequence: CDR1 LNHDA, CDR2 SQIVND (reference sequence). The CDR3 has 16 residues. V was shortened by 3 bases and J by 3 bases, with 18 bases between the two germline ends.